The 9 T cell receptor beta chains below all came from one sample that was sequenced in a study of T-cell reconstitution after alpha-beta-depleted transplantation in children. Preparing the TCRbeta library involved the use of unique molecular identifiers. TCRdb analysed the PCR reads with MiXCR anew, one entry per CDR3 protein. This sample has around 90,000 distinct CDR3 sequences; about 16% occur once, and the top ten carry about 20%. This sample comprised PBMCs, mostly from graft donor cells, obtained 180 days after TCRalphabeta/CD19-depleted stem cell transplant. These receptors were obtained from a male patient between 2 and 15 years old who had a stem cell transplant for acute lymphoblastic leukemia, so the T cells may come from the graft donor.

This chain uses TRBV21-1 with TRBJ2-2. TRBV21-1 is classified as a pseudogene. The CDR3 is made up of 13 amino acids. Written as DNA, the CDR3 is TGTGCCAGCAGCAAACTTGATGGGGGGGAGCTGTTTTTT. It yields the protein CASSKLDGGELFF.

The J gene is TRBJ2-7, the V gene TRBV7-6, with D possibly TRBD1 on 6 matching bases. Trimming pared 2 bases from V and 5 bases from J, leaving 16 bases between. The length of the CDR3 is 15 residues. Germline values: CDR1 SGHVS, CDR2 FNYEAQ. This CDR3 reads CASSLTRGGKHEQYF. CDR3 nucleotides: TGTGCCAGCAGCTTAACCAGGGGCGGTAAGCACGAGCAGTACTTC. Drawing the rest from reference TRBV7-6 and TRBJ2-7, the complete variable domain is GAGVSQSPRYKVTKRGQDVALRCDPISGHVSLYWYRQALGQGPEFLTYFNYEAQQDKSGLPNDRFSAERPEGSISTLTIQRTEQRDSAMYRCASSLTRGGKHEQYFGPGTRLTVT.

The V gene is TRBV10-3, the J gene TRBJ2-3; TRBD2 matches at 8 bases. The CDR3 spans 15 residues. Germline assignment: CDR1 ENHRY and CDR2 SYGVKD. V was clipped by 0 bases and J by 5 bases; unmatched bases: 4. For the CDR3, the DNA is TGTGCCATCAGTGAGTCTACGGGGGGGCGAGATACGCAGTATTTT. Its translation is CAISESTGGRDTQYF.

This clonotype showed up just a few times. The V and J genes are TRBV21-1 and TRBJ1-2. TRBV21-1 constitutes a pseudogene. CDR3 size: 18 residues. DNA of the CDR3: TGTGCCAGCAGCAAACCACTTACCCACGGACGGCTATTCTATGGCTACACCTTC. It translates to CASSKPLTHGRLFYGYTF.

The J gene is TRBJ1-5, the V gene TRBV6-2 or TRBV6-3; D may be TRBD1 (6 bases). Per the germline V gene, CDR1 is MNHEY and CDR2 is SVGEGT. The CDR3 is 17 residues long. The V gene lost 0 bases and the J gene lost 0 bases, with 12 bases spanning the gap. CDR3 coding DNA: TGTGCCAGCAGTTACTCTGGCAGGGGAGTTAGCAATCAGCCCCAGCATTTT. Encoded protein: CASSYSGRGVSNQPQHF.

The chain is built from TRBV7-8 and TRBJ2-1; no clear D gene. Germline loops: CDR1 SGHVS, CDR2 FQNEAQ. The V gene lost 7 bases and the J gene lost 7 bases, with 11 bases spanning the gap. The CDR3 contains 12 residues. The DNA for the CDR3 is TGTGCCAGCAACCTAGATCGGAATGAGCAGTTCTTC. It is translated as CASNLDRNEQFF.

This clonotype was counted a few times. Here the CDR3 DNA reads TGTGCCAGCAGCGAGGGGGCCCAGGGGGGCCATTATGGCTACACCTTC. This translates into CASSEGAQGGHYGYTF. The V gene is TRBV9, the J gene TRBJ1-2, with 7 nucleotides matching TRBD1. The CDR3 runs to 16 residues. Germline V lookup: CDR1 SGDLS, CDR2 YYNGEE. With V trimmed by 3 bases and J by 5 bases, 13 bases remained unmatched.

J is TRBJ2-5 and V is TRBV11-2, with 9 bases fitting TRBD2. Trimming took 2 bases from V and 4 from J; bases not matched to a gene: 5. Germline CDR1 SGHAT, CDR2 FQNNGV. The CDR3 is 15 amino acids. The CDR3 reads CASSLTSGGIETQYF. CDR3 DNA: TGTGCCAGCAGCTTAACCAGCGGGGGGATAGAGACCCAGTACTTC.

This clonotype has only a few counts. V is TRBV5-5 and J is TRBJ2-1; D is possibly TRBD2 (6 bases). Per germline, CDR1 SGHKS and CDR2 YYEKEE (reference sequence). The CDR3 contains 13 residues. Trimming shortened V by 4 bases and J by 4 bases, and 9 bases separated the two germline ends. DNA for the CDR3: TGTGCCAGCAGCCGCGGAGGGTACAATGAGCAGTTCTTC. Protein sequence: CASSRGGYNEQFF. Based on the CDR3 plus reference TRBV5-5 and TRBJ2-1, the full variable domain is DAGVTQSPTHLIKTRGQQVTLRCSPISGHKSVSWYQQVLGQGPQFIFQYYEKEERGRGNFPDRFSARQFPNYSSELNVNALLLGDSALYLCASSRGGYNEQFFGPGTRLTVL.